The rows below give T cell receptor beta chains drawn from one sample of a study of OX40 agonist ivuxolimab in advanced cancers. Some clones are missing from TCRdb's copy, which holds only in-frame ones; the method was immunoSEQ multiplex PCR. The sample has tens of thousands of clones, roughly nine tenths seen once; the top ten hold 10% to 15%. The sample consisted of CD4+ or CD8+ T cells sorted from blood, taken in a trial of the OX40 agonist ivuxolimab. The receptors originated from an adult with an advanced solid tumor such as melanoma, head and neck, liver or kidney cancer. The CDR3 runs from the conserved cysteine through the conserved F or W. The order of the fields is J gene, V gene, clone size, D gene, CDR3 protein, CDR3 DNA. The D gene is left open where the match is weak. Size is omitted from some rows. Given values are once, few, many or a class for expanded clones.

J: TRBJ2-5; V: TRBV9; size: -; D: TRBD2; CDR3: CASSAAGVQETQYF; DNA: TGTGCCAGCAGCGCCGCGGGAGTCCAAGAGACCCAGTACTTC
J: TRBJ2-3; V: TRBV2; size: -; D: TRBD2; CDR3: CASSHLTSVAQYF; DNA: TGTGCCAGCAGTCATTTAACTAGCGTGGCGCAGTATTTT
J: TRBJ1-4; V: TRBV6-5; size: -; D: -; CDR3: CASSRTVNNEKLFF; DNA: TGTGCCAGCAGTCGGACAGTTAATAATGAAAAACTGTTTTTT
J: TRBJ1-4; V: TRBV21-1; size: -; D: -; CDR3: CAHTLYNEKLFF; DNA: TGTGCTCATACGCTTTATAATGAAAAACTGTTTTTT
J: TRBJ1-1; V: TRBV6-6; size: -; D: -; CDR3: CASSPPGLTEAFF; DNA: TGTGCCAGCAGTCCCCCCGGGCTAACTGAAGCTTTCTTT
J: TRBJ2-1; V: TRBV2; size: -; D: -; CDR3: CASSAGRGAIEQFF; DNA: TGTGCCAGCAGTGCCGGGAGAGGGGCCATTGAGCAGTTCTTC
J: TRBJ1-1; V: TRBV5-4; size: -; D: -; CDR3: CASSQGDSEAFF; DNA: TGTGCCAGCAGCCAAGGGGATTCAGAAGCTTTCTTT
J: TRBJ2-1; V: TRBV10-2; size: once; D: TRBD2; CDR3: CASSGYVQREFRGEQFF; DNA: TGCGCCAGCAGTGGGTACGTCCAGCGGGAGTTCCGCGGGGAGCAGTTCTTC
J: TRBJ1-2; V: TRBV4-1; size: -; D: -; CDR3: CASSQDLGWGYGYTF; DNA: TGCGCCAGCAGCCAAGATCTGGGGTGGGGCTATGGCTACACCTTC
J: TRBJ2-2; V: TRBV20-1; size: -; D: -; CDR3: CSARQSGELFF; DNA: TGCAGTGCTAGACAGTCCGGGGAGCTGTTTTTT
J: TRBJ1-2; V: TRBV2; size: -; D: TRBD1; CDR3: CASQGEDRAHYGYTF; DNA: TGTGCCAGCCAGGGGGAGGACAGGGCACACTATGGCTACACCTTC
J: TRBJ1-2; V: TRBV7-4; size: -; D: TRBD1; CDR3: CASSHYRGNYYGYTF; DNA: TGTGCCAGCAGCCATTACAGGGGGAACTACTATGGCTACACCTTC
J: TRBJ1-3; V: TRBV4-3; size: -; D: -; CDR3: CASSQGSAETGNTIYF; DNA: TGCGCCAGCAGCCAAGGATCAGCCGAGACTGGAAACACCATATATTTT
J: TRBJ2-2; V: TRBV9; size: -; D: -; CDR3: CASSVTVSGTGELFF; DNA: TGTGCCAGCAGCGTCACTGTATCGGGAACCGGGGAGCTGTTTTTT
J: TRBJ2-2; V: TRBV9; size: -; D: -; CDR3: CASSTSGSANTGELFF; DNA: TGTGCCAGCAGCACAAGCGGTTCCGCGAACACCGGGGAGCTGTTTTTT
J: TRBJ2-3; V: TRBV7-7; size: -; D: -; CDR3: CASSLEGADGTQYF; DNA: TGTGCCAGCAGCTTAGAAGGGGCGGACGGTACGCAGTATTTT
J: TRBJ1-1; V: TRBV7-9; size: -; D: -; CDR3: CASSFGYSEAFF; DNA: TGTGCCAGCAGCTTTGGGTATTCTGAAGCTTTCTTT
J: TRBJ2-3; V: TRBV13; size: -; D: TRBD2; CDR3: CASSLEIGRAPGTDTQYF; DNA: TGTGCCAGCAGCTTAGAGATCGGGAGGGCCCCGGGGACAGATACGCAGTATTTT
J: TRBJ2-2; V: TRBV6-6; size: -; D: -; CDR3: CASSNMLGELFF; DNA: TGTGCCAGCAGCAATATGCTCGGGGAGCTGTTTTTT
J: TRBJ2-5; V: TRBV27; size: once; D: TRBD2; CDR3: CASSLNNLAGETQYF; DNA: TGTGCCAGCAGTTTAAATAACCTAGCGGGAGAGACCCAGTACTTC
J: TRBJ2-1; V: TRBV19; size: once; D: TRBD1; CDR3: CASSFRGSSYNEQFF; DNA: TGTGCCAGTAGTTTCAGGGGGAGCTCCTACAATGAGCAGTTCTTC
J: TRBJ2-1; V: TRBV4-1; size: -; D: TRBD2; CDR3: CASSQVASGSILEQFF; DNA: TGCGCCAGCAGCCAAGTTGCTAGCGGGAGTATACTTGAGCAGTTCTTC
J: TRBJ1-4; V: TRBV7-2; size: -; D: -; CDR3: CASSLDDYFATNEKLFF; DNA: TGTGCCAGCAGCTTGGACGACTACTTCGCAACTAATGAAAAACTGTTTTTT
J: TRBJ1-6; V: TRBV4-1; size: -; D: TRBD1; CDR3: CASSPSLQGLIDSPLHF; DNA: TGCGCCAGCAGCCCTTCCTTACAGGGGCTAATCGATTCACCCCTCCACTTT
J: TRBJ1-2; V: TRBV9; size: few; D: -; CDR3: CASSDGNYGYTF; DNA: TGTGCCAGCAGCGATGGGAACTATGGCTACACCTTC
J: TRBJ1-5; V: TRBV7-8; size: -; D: -; CDR3: CASSLGRASNQPQHF; DNA: TGTGCCAGCAGCCTCGGACGGGCTAGCAATCAGCCCCAGCATTTT
J: TRBJ2-1; V: TRBV7-9; size: -; D: TRBD2; CDR3: CASSLVGLAGEQFF; DNA: TGTGCCAGCAGCTTAGTGGGACTAGCGGGTGAGCAGTTCTTC
J: TRBJ1-1; V: TRBV27; size: -; D: TRBD1; CDR3: CASSVQGAAEAFF; DNA: TGTGCCAGCAGTGTACAGGGGGCTGCTGAAGCTTTCTTT
J: TRBJ2-5; V: TRBV27; size: -; D: -; CDR3: CASTADRAGKTQYF; DNA: TGTGCCAGCACCGCCGACAGGGCGGGGAAGACCCAGTACTTC
J: TRBJ2-5; V: TRBV6-5; size: once; D: -; CDR3: CASMGVWETQYF; DNA: TGTGCCAGCATGGGGGTTTGGGAGACCCAGTACTTC
J: TRBJ2-1; V: TRBV6-6; size: -; D: -; CDR3: CASPPQRPWTYNEQFF; DNA: TGTGCCAGCCCTCCCCAGAGGCCCTGGACTTACAATGAGCAGTTCTTC
J: TRBJ2-3; V: TRBV5-3; size: -; D: TRBD1; CDR3: CARRQLQGSSTDTQYF; DNA: TGTGCCAGAAGACAACTACAGGGGTCGAGCACAGATACGCAGTATTTT
J: TRBJ2-1; V: TRBV13; size: medium-sized; D: -; CDR3: CASSLVAAYNEQFF; DNA: TGTGCCAGCAGCTTAGTGGCAGCCTACAATGAGCAGTTCTTC
J: TRBJ1-1; V: TRBV4-3; size: -; D: TRBD1; CDR3: CASSPGQDATEAFF; DNA: TGCGCCAGCAGCCCGGGACAGGATGCGACTGAAGCTTTCTTT
J: TRBJ1-2; V: TRBV28; size: -; D: -; CDR3: CASSLVFGDGAAYGYTF; DNA: TGTGCTAGCAGTTTGGTATTTGGGGACGGCGCGGCCTATGGCTACACCTTC
J: TRBJ2-3; V: TRBV27; size: -; D: -; CDR3: CASSRFFTDTQYF; DNA: TGTGCCAGCAGTCGGTTTTTTACAGATACGCAGTATTTT
J: TRBJ2-7; V: TRBV5-1; size: few; D: TRBD1; CDR3: CASSWTGWEQYF; DNA: TGCGCCAGCAGCTGGACAGGGTGGGAGCAGTACTTC